This T cell receptor beta chain emerged from a study of blood T cell repertoires in COVID-19. Overall study: Both acute and convalescent COVID-19 samples were obtained from the United States, Italy and Spain.

Per the original data handling: Amplification with reference gene primers provided the estimates of nucleated cell counts. Sequenced by immunoSEQ multiplex PCR; TCRdb stores in-frame clones only, minus some. V and J calls and clone size are copied from that table; D and trimming were computed from the DNA. Found here are about 80,000 clones, approximately 88% of them singletons; the top ten hold less than 9%. This CDR3 comprises 12 residues. Germline V lookup: CDR1 SNHLY, CDR2 FYNNEI. V was cut by 11 bases and J by 8 bases, with 18 bases left in between. In its sample, this clone was seen once. The sequence was obtained from a woman older than 75 with acute or convalescent COVID-19. The rearrangement joins TRBV2 to TRBJ1-2; no reliable D call. Material for sequencing was peripheral blood. CDR3 residues: CAGSPGIEGYTF. The CDR3 nucleotides are TGTGCCGGGTCGCCGGGGATTGAAGGCTACACCTTC.